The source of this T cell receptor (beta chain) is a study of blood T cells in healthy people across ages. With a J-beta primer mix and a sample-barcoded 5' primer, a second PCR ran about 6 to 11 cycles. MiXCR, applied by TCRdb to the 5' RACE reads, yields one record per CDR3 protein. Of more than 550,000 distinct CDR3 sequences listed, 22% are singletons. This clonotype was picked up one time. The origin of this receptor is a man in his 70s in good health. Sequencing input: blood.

CDR3: CASSYNPVAGGPEYF. For the CDR3, the DNA is TGTGCCAGCAGTTATAACCCTGTAGCGGGGGGGCCTGAGTATTTT. The rearrangement links TRBV6-6 to TRBJ2-3, with TRBD2 matching over 11 bases. The length of the CDR3 is 15 residues. Germline V gene sequence: CDR1 MNHNY, CDR2 SVGAGI (reference sequence). The V and J ends lost 3 bases and 13 bases, in that order; junction bases with no gene match: 12.